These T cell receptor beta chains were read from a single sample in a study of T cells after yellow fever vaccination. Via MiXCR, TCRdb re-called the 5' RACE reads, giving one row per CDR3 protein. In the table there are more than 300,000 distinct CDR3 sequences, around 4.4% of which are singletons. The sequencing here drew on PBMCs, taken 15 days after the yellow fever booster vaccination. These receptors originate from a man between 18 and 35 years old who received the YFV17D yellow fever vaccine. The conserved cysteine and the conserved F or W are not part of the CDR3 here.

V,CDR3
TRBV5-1,ASSFQLTGGQETQY
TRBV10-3,AISELAGYQETQY
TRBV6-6,ASMGAIDEQY
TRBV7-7,ASSPDRVDGELF
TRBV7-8,ASSLGAVETQY
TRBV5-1,ASSLFGGRNTEAF
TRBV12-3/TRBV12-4,ASSERGGQETQY
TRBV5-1,ASSLASGNTEAF
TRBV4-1,ASKWTGEADTQY
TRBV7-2,ASSLFSGTGELF
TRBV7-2,ASSRWATSTDTQY
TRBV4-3,ASSQDWRKNTGELF
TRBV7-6,ASSQVATGGVYTEAF
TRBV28,ASSFTNQPQH
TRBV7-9,ASSLRHGLEKLF
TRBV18,ASSPRLNSGANVLT
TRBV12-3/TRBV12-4,ASSQIGLEAF
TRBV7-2,ASSLVWGSGNTIY
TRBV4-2,ASSTDRGSSPLH
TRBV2,ASMVQGNTGELF
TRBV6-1,ASSEGADQETQY
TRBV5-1,ASSLSRVDEQY
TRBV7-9,ASREPDPDYGYT
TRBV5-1,ASSPDRGGGQPQH
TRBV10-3,AISGQGYEQY
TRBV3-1,ASSQALGRGLMKNTEAF
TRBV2,ASRTTGVRETQY
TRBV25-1,ASSEAHAYEQY
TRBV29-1,SKSDYQETQY
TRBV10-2,ASWKGTEAF
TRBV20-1,SAYFHLRGNNEQF
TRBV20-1,SATPIQGDDEQY
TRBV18,ASSPQGATRLGNEQF
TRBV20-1,SARDWDREKNGYT
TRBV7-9,ASSPSRFRTDTQY